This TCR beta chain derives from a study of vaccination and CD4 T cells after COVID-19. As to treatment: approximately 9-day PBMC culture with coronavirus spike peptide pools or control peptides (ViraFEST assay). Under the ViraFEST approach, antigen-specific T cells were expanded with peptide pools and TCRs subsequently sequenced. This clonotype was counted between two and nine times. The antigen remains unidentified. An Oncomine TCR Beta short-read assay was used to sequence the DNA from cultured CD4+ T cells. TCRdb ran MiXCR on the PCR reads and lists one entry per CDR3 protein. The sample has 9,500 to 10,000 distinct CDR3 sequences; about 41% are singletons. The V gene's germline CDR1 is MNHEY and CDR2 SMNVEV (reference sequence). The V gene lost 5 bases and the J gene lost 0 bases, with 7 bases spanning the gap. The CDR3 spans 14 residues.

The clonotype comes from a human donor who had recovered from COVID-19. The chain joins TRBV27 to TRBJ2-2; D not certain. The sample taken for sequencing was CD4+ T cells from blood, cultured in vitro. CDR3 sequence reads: CASSVGTNTGELFF. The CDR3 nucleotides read TGTGCCAGCAGTGTGGGGACGAACACCGGGGAGCTGTTTTTT.